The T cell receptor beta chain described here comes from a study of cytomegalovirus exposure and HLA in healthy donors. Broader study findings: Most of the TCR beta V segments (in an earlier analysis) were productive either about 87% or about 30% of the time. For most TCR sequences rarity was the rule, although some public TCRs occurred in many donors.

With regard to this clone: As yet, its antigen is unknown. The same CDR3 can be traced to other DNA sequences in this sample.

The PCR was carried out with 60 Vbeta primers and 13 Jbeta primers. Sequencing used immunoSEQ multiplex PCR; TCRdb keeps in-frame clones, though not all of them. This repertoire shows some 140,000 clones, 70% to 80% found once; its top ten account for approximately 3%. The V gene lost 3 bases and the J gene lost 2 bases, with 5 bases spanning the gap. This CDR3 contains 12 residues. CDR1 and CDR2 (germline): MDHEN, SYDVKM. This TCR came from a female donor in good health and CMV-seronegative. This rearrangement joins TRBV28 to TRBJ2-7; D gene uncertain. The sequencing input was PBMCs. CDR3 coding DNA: TGTGCCAGCAGTTTCACTACCTACGAGCAGTACTTC. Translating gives CASSFTTYEQYF.